This TCR beta chain was identified in a study of Ad26.COV2.S vaccination and SARS-CoV-2 variants. About the study: Recipients of Ad26.COV2.S got it intramuscularly, once or twice 56 days apart.

This CDR3 comprises 17 residues. Germline CDR1 is SGHDT and CDR2 is YYEEEE. The ends were cut back, 0 bases at V and 5 bases at J, with 21 bases in the middle. Treatment: about 20 received Ad26.COV2.S at low or high dose, single or two shots; several received placebo; per-sample allocation not given. Samples were taken on day 63 after the first vaccine or placebo injection. The sample came from a Boston adult aged 18-55 years. As regards this clone: Its specificity is not known.

General study results and limits: An underestimation of total T cell responses may have resulted from the TCR breadth and depth analyses. It was found that vaccine and placebo recipients had similar non-spike TCR breadth.

Method: immunoSEQ multiplex PCR; TCRdb's copy keeps in-frame clones and lacks some. The data show fewer than 500,000 clones, around 90% seen once. The specimen comprised peripheral blood, sampled in a trial of Ad26.COV2.S vaccine versus placebo. This TCR was recovered from a person aged 18-65 years who received the Ad26.COV2.S COVID-19 vaccine or a placebo. The genes are TRBV5-6 and TRBJ2-7, with a tentative D call TRBD2 (5 bases). CDR3 coding DNA: TGTGCCAGCAGCTTGGCTTTTCCAGGAGGAGCCTTGAACGAGCAGTACTTC. Translated, it gives CASSLAFPGGALNEQYF.